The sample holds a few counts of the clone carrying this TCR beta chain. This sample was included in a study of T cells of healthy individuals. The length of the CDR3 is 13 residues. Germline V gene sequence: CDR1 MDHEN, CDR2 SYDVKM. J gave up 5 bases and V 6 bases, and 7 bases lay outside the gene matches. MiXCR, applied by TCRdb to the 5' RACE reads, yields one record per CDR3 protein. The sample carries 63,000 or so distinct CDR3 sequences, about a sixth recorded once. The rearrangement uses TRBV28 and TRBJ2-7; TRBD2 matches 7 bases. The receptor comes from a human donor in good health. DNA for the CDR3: TGTGCCAGCAGGCAGCCCGCGGGAGACGAGCAGTACTTC. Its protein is CASRQPAGDEQYF.